Below, 32 T cell receptor beta chains from the same sample are listed, as sequenced in a study of T cells expressing NK-cell markers. No DNA is given; TCRdb re-called the 5' RACE reads and lists each CDR3 protein once. This sample's table has some 190,000 distinct CDR3 sequences. Sequenced: blood T cells: a sorted CD56 or NKG2C T cell subset, CD4+ or CD8+ T cells, or bulk PBMC T cells (not recorded which). These TCRs come from a man aged 18-70 years in good health.

The chain couples TRBV2 to TRBJ2-1; the TRBD1 assignment by TCRdb is unverifiable without DNA. CDR1 SNHLY and CDR2 FYNNEI come from the germline V gene. The CDR3 spans 15 residues. The CDR3 here is CASSVGQGAGNEQFF.

This chain connects TRBV28 to TRBJ1-2; TCRdb's assignment of TRBD1 cannot be checked, as there is no DNA. CDR3 length: 14 residues. Germline CDR1 reads MDHEN; CDR2 reads SYDVKM. The CDR3 reads CASSLRGQGRGYTF.

The rearrangement uses TRBV7-6 and TRBJ2-5; TCRdb designates TRBD2, a call that cannot be tested without DNA. The germline CDR1 and CDR2 sequences are SGHVS and FNYEAQ. CDR3 length equals 13 residues. CDR3 amino acids: CASSLLEGGTQYF.

The rearrangement uses TRBV6-5 and TRBJ2-3. The CDR3 is made up of 16 amino acids. The germline gives CDR1 MNHEY, CDR2 SVGAGI. CDR3: CASSYSVTGGADTQYF.

The chain joins TRBV12-3 or TRBV12-4 to TRBJ1-1; TCRdb indicates TRBD1, and absent DNA this call remains unverified. The CDR3 totals 17 residues. The CDR3: CASSLVVGGGRYTEAFF.

CDR3 sequence: CASGNPGTDTQYF. The rearrangement uses TRBV25-1 and TRBJ2-3. This CDR3 region has 13 residues. Germline V gives CDR1 MGHDK, CDR2 SYGVNS.

This chain uses TRBV7-6 with TRBJ1-6; TCRdb calls TRBD1, which cannot be checked without DNA. The CDR3 spans 15 residues. Germline V CDR1 and CDR2: SGHVS, FNYEAQ. CDR3 in amino acids: CASSLRTGYNSPLHF.

V gene TRBV12-3 or TRBV12-4 combines with J gene TRBJ2-7. There are 15 residues in the CDR3. CDR3 residues: CASSLESGQPYEQYF.

The CDR3 loop is CASSVGQGGEETQYF. The chain links TRBV5-1 to TRBJ2-5; TCRdb's D call, TRBD1, is unchecked because there is no DNA. CDR3 length: 15 residues. In germline, CDR1 is SGHRS, CDR2 YFSETQ.

V is TRBV6-5 and J is TRBJ1-4; lacking DNA, the TRBD1 call made by TCRdb goes unchecked. In germline, CDR1 is MNHEY, CDR2 SVGAGI. The CDR3 has 15 residues. CDR3 residues: CASSFPGQIDEKLFF.

The J gene is TRBJ2-1, the V gene TRBV5-1; the D gene TCRdb calls, TRBD2, cannot be checked with no DNA. The CDR3 is made up of 15 amino acids. Germline V gene data show CDR1 as SGHRS and CDR2 as YFSETQ. The CDR3 region is CASSDGTSGGGEQFF.

The chain recombines TRBV14 with TRBJ1-1. CDR3 length equals 14 residues. From germline, CDR1 is SGHDN and CDR2 FVKESK. The chain's CDR3 is CASSQGLAPTEAFF. Full variable domain (outside the CDR3, taken from reference TRBV14 and TRBJ1-1): EAGVTQFPSHSVIEKGQTVTLRCDPISGHDNLYWYRRVMGKEIKFLLHFVKESKQDESGMPNNRFLAERTGGTYSTLKVQPAELEDSGVYFCASSQGLAPTEAFFGQGTRLTVV.

The chain is built from TRBV4-2 and TRBJ2-2; TCRdb returns TRBD2, unconfirmable since there is no DNA. The germline CDR1 and CDR2 sequences are LGHNA and YNFKEQ. The CDR3 loop spans 17 amino acids. CDR3: CASSQGLAGAIDGELFF.

The genes are TRBV6-5 and TRBJ1-1. The germline V gene encodes CDR1 MNHEY and CDR2 SVGAGI. This CDR3 has 13 residues. The CDR3 sequence is CASSYSTLAEAFF.

The CDR3 spells CASSLGLAGGLGETQYF. The rearrangement uses TRBV7-8 and TRBJ2-5; TCRdb calls TRBD2, which cannot be checked without DNA. This CDR3 region has 17 residues. CDR1 and CDR2 (germline): SGHVS, FQNEAQ.

The gene calls are TRBV6-1 and TRBJ2-3; TCRdb reports TRBD1, a call that lacks DNA to check it against. The CDR3 runs 14 residues. Germline values: CDR1 MNHNS, CDR2 SASEGT. The CDR3 sequence is CASSLDGGLDTQYF.

The chain employs TRBV7-9 and TRBJ1-2; TCRdb's D gene call, TRBD1, goes unchecked for lack of DNA. Looked up from germline, CDR1 is SEHNR and CDR2 is FQNEAQ (reference sequence). The CDR3 is 14 residues long. CDR3 residues: CASSPGQGADGYTF.

The genes are TRBV13 and TRBJ2-5; no DNA is available, so the TRBD1 call from TCRdb remains unchecked. CDR1 and CDR2 (germline): PRHDT, FYEKMQ (reference sequence). This CDR3 spans 15 amino acids. This CDR3 reads CASSLRGGEGETQYF.

The rearrangement uses TRBV7-9 and TRBJ2-7; TCRdb returns TRBD1, unconfirmable since there is no DNA. This CDR3 is 15 amino acids long. Germline-derived CDR1 and CDR2 are SEHNR and FQNEAQ (reference sequence). The CDR3 protein is CASSFGTEGSYEQYF.

The rearrangement joins TRBV20-1 to TRBJ1-2; without DNA, the TCRdb call of TRBD1 cannot be checked. The CDR3 is 15 residues long. Germline assignment: CDR1 DFQATT and CDR2 SNEGSKA (reference sequence). CDR3 loop: CSARGGSTDNYGYTF.

The gene calls are TRBV7-9 and TRBJ1-1; TCRdb's D call of TRBD1 is untestable without DNA. The CDR3 spans 14 residues. Germline V gene data show CDR1 as SEHNR and CDR2 as FQNEAQ (reference sequence). CDR3 sequence: CASSPGPGGTEAFF.

This CDR3 reads CASSPPDRLREQYF. This chain joins TRBV3-1 and TRBJ2-7. The CDR3 covers 14 residues. The germline V gene encodes CDR1 LGHDT and CDR2 YNNKEL (reference sequence).

The chain has TRBV4-1 and TRBJ2-6. CDR3 size: 16 residues. Germline values: CDR1 MGHRA, CDR2 YSYEKL. The CDR3 loop reads CARSDVSSSGANVLTF.

J is TRBJ2-7 and V is TRBV7-9; TCRdb designates TRBD1, a call that cannot be tested without DNA. CDR1 and CDR2 from the germline V gene are SEHNR and FQNEAQ (reference sequence). The CDR3 loop spans 13 amino acids. This CDR3 is CASSAAQGWEQYF.

The chain recombines TRBV28 with TRBJ1-1; TCRdb returns TRBD1, unconfirmable since there is no DNA. The CDR3 length is 15 residues. The germline CDR1 and CDR2 sequences are MDHEN and SYDVKM. The CDR3 reads CASRGQGPRFTEAFF.

The chain employs TRBV9 and TRBJ2-5; the TCRdb D gene call, TRBD1, has no DNA to confirm it. The CDR3 runs to 16 residues. The germline V gene encodes CDR1 SGDLS and CDR2 YYNGEE. This chain's CDR3 is CASSVVSGGDQETQYF.

The chain joins TRBV7-9 to TRBJ2-7; the TCRdb call, TRBD1, lacks DNA for checking. From germline, CDR1 is SEHNR and CDR2 FQNEAQ (reference sequence). The CDR3 runs to 16 residues. The CDR3 here is CASSSLRTERSYEQYF.

V and J are TRBV4-2 and TRBJ2-3; the D gene TCRdb calls, TRBD2, cannot be checked with no DNA. The CDR3 contains 15 residues. The germline gives CDR1 LGHNA, CDR2 YNFKEQ. CDR3 amino acids: CASGYSGGPPDTQYF.

This chain connects TRBV1 to TRBJ2-1; TCRdb's D call of TRBD1 is untestable without DNA. TRBV1 is a documented pseudogene. The CDR3 totals 16 residues. CDR3 loop: CTSSREPGQGVYEQFF.

CDR3 amino acids: CASSLLTNEQFF. The chain joins TRBV5-4 to TRBJ2-1. From germline, CDR1 is SGHNT and CDR2 YYREEE (reference sequence). CDR3 length: 12 amino acids.

V is TRBV21-1 and J is TRBJ2-3. TRBV21-1 is a known pseudogene. The length of the CDR3 is 16 residues. CDR3 residues: CASSNRRVVSTDTQYF.

This rearrangement joins TRBV9 to TRBJ2-5; TCRdb's D call of TRBD1 is untestable without DNA. Germline CDR1 and CDR2: SGDLS and YYNGEE. The CDR3 is made up of 16 amino acids. CDR3 amino acids: CASSVVGARPGETQYF.